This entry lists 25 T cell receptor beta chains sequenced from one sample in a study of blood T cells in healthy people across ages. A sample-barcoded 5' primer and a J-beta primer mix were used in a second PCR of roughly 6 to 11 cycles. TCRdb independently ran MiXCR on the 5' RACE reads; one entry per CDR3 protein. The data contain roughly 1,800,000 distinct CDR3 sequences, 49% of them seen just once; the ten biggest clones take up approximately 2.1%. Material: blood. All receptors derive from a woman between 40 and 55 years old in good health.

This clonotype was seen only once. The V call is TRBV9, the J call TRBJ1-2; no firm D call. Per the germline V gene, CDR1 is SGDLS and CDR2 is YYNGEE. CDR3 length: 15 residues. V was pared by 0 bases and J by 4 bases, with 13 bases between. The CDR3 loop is CASSVDPQQPYGYTF. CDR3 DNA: TGTGCCAGCAGCGTAGACCCTCAACAGCCCTATGGCTACACCTTC.

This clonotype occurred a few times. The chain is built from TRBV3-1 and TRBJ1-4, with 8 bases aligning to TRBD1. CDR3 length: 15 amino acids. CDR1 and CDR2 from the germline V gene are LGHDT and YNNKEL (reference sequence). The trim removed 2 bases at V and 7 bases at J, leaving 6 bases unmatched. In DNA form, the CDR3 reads TGTGCCAGCAGCCAAATAGGACAGGGCCTTGAAAAACTGTTTTTT. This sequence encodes CASSQIGQGLEKLFF.

The CDR3 nucleotides read TGCGCCAGCAGTGAGTTGTGGGGGGGGAGCTACGAGCAGTACTTC. Its protein is CASSELWGGSYEQYF. This chain links TRBV10-2 with TRBJ2-7; 7 positions match TRBD2. V was clipped by 1 base and J by 3 bases; unmatched bases: 6. This CDR3 has 15 amino acids. Germline V CDR1 and CDR2: WSHSY, SAAADI.

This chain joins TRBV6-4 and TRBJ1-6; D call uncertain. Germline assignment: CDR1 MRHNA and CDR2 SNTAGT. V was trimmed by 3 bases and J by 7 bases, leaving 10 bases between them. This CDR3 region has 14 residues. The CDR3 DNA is TGTGCCAGCAGTGAGGTGTTGGCGAATTCACCCCTCCACTTT. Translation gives CASSEVLANSPLHF.

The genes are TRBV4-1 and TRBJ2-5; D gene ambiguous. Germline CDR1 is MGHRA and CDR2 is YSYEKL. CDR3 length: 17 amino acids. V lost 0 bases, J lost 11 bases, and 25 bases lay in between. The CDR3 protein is CASSQESGASSYNEQYF. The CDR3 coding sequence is TGCGCCAGCAGCCAAGAATCGGGCGCGAGCTCCTACAATGAGCAGTACTTC.

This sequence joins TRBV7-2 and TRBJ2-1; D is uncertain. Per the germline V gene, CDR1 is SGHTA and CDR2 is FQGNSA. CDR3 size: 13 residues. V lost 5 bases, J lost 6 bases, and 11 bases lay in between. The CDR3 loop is CASSPQIGNEQFF. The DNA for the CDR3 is TGTGCCAGCAGCCCTCAGATTGGCAATGAGCAGTTCTTC.

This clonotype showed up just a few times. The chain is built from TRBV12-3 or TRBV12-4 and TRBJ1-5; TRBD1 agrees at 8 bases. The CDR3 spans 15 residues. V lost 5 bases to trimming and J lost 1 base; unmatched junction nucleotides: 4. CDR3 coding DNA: TGTGCCAGCAGTATCCGGGACAGGAGCAATCAGCCCCAGCATTTT. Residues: CASSIRDRSNQPQHF.

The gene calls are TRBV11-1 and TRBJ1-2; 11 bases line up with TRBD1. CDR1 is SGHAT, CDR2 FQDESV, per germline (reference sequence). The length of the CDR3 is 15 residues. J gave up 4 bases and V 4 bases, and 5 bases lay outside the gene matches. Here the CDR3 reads CASSSPGTGGYGYTF. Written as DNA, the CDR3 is TGTGCCAGCAGCTCCCCCGGGACAGGGGGCTATGGCTACACCTTC.

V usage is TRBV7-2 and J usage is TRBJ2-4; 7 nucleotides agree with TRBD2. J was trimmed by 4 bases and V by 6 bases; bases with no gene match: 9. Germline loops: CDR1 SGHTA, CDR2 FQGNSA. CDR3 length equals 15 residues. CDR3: CASSHTPGLKNIQYF. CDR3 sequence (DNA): TGTGCCAGCAGTCATACTCCGGGACTAAAAAACATTCAGTACTTC.

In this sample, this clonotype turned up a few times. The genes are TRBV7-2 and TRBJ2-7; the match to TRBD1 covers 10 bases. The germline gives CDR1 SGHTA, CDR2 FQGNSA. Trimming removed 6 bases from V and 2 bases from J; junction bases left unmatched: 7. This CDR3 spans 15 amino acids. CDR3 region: CASRRAGQGTYEQYF. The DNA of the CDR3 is TGTGCCAGCAGGCGAGCGGGACAGGGGACCTACGAGCAGTACTTC.

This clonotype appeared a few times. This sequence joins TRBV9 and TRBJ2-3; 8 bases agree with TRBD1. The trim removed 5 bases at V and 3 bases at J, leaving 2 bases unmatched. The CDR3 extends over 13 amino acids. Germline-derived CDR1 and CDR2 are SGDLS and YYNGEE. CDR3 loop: CASRDRETDTQYF. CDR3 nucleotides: TGTGCCAGCAGGGACAGGGAAACAGATACGCAGTATTTT.

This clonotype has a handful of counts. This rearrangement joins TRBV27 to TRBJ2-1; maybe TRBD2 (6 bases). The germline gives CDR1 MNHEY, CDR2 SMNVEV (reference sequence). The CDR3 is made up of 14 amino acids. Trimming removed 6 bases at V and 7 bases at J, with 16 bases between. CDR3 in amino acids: CASSFQRARNEQFF. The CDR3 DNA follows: TGTGCCAGCAGCTTTCAGCGGGCGAGAAATGAGCAGTTCTTC.

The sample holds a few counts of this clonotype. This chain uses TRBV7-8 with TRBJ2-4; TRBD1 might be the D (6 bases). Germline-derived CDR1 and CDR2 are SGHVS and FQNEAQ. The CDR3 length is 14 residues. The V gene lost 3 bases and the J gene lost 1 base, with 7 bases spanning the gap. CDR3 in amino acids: CASSLDSAKNIQYF. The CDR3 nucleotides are TGTGCCAGCAGCTTGGACAGTGCCAAAAACATTCAGTACTTC. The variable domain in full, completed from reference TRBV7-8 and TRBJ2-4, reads GAGVSQSPRYKVAKRGQDVALRCDPISGHVSLFWYQQALGQGPEFLTYFQNEAQLDKSGLPSDRFFAERPEGSVSTLKIQRTQQEDSAVYLCASSLDSAKNIQYFGAGTRLSVL.

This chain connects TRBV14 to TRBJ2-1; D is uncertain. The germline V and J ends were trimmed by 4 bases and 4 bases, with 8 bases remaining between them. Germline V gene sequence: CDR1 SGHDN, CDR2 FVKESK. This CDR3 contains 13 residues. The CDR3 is CASSPYHYNEQFF. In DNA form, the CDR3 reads TGTGCCAGCAGCCCCTATCATTACAATGAGCAGTTCTTC.

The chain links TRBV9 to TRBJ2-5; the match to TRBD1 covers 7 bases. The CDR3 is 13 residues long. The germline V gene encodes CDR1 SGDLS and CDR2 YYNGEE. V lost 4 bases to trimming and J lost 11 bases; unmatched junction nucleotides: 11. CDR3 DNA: TGTGCCAGCAGCCACGGGACAGATGGTGAGCAGTACTTC. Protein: CASSHGTDGEQYF.

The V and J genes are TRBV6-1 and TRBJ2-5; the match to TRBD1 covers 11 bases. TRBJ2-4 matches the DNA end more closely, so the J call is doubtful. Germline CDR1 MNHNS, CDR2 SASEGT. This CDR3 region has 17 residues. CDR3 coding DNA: TGTGCCAGCAGTGAGACGATGGGACAGGGGGACGGGAACATTCAGTACTTC. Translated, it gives CASSETMGQGDGNIQYF.

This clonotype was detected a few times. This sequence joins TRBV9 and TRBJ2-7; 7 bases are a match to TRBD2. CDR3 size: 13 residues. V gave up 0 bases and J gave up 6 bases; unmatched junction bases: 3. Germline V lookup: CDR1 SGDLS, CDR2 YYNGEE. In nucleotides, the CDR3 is TGTGCCAGCAGCGTAGCTTCGGGAGGCGAGCAGTACTTC. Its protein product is CASSVASGGEQYF.

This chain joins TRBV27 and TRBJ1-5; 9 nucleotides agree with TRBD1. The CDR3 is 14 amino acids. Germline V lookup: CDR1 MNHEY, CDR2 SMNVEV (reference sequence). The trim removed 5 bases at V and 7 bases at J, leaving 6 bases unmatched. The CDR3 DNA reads TGTGCCAGCAGTGCGGGACAGGGCGGGCAGCCCCAGCATTTT. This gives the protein CASSAGQGGQPQHF.

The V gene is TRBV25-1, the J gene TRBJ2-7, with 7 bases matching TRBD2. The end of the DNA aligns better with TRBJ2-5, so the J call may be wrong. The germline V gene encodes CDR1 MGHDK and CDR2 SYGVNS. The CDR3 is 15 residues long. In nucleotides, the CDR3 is TGTGCCAGCGCGTGCGGGGGTGCCGGGGCAGAGACCCAGTACTTC. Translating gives CASACGGAGAETQYF.

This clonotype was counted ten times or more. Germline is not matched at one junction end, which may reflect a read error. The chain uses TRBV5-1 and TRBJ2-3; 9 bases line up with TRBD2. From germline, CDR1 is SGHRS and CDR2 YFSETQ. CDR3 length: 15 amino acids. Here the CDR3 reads CASSLTSGYTDTQYF. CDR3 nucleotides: TGTGCCAGCAGTTTGACTAGCGGATACACAGATACGCAGTATTTT. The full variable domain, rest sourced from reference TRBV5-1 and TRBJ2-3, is KAGVTQTPRYLIKTRGQQVTLSCSPISGHRSVSWYQQTPGQGLQFLFEYFSETQRNKGNFPGRFSGRQFSNSRSEMNVSTLELGDSALYLCASSLTSGYTDTQYFGPGTRLTVL.

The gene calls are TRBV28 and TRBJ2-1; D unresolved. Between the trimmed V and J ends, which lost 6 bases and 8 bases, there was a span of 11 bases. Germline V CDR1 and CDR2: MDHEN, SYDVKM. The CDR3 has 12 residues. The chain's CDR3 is CASSPIPYEQFF. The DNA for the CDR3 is TGTGCCAGCAGCCCGATCCCATATGAGCAGTTCTTC.

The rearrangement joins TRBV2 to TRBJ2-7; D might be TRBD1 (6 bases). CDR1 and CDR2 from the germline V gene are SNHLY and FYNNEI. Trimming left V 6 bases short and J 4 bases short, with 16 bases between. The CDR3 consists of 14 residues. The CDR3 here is CASRKTGNPYEQYF. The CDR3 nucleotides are TGTGCCAGCAGGAAGACAGGTAACCCATACGAGCAGTACTTC.

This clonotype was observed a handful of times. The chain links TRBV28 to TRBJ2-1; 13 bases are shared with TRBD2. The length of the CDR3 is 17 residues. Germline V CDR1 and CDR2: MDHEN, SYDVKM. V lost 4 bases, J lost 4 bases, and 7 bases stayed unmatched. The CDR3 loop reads CASSSWTSGGGYNEQFF. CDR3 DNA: TGTGCCAGCAGTTCGTGGACTAGCGGGGGTGGTTACAATGAGCAGTTCTTC.

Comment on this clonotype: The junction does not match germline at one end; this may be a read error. DNA for the CDR3: TGTGCTAGCAGTATCAGGGACTCACCCTACAATGAGCAGTTCTTC. It codes for CASSIRDSPYNEQFF. V usage is TRBV7-7 and J usage is TRBJ2-1; possible D gene TRBD2, 6 bases. The CDR3 loop spans 15 amino acids. The germline V gene has CDR1 SSHAT and CDR2 FNYEAQ (reference sequence).

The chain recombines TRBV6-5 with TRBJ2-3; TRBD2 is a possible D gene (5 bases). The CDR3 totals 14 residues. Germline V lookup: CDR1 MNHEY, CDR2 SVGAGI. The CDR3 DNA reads TGTGTCTCGGCTAGCACTACTAGCACAGATACGCAGTATTTT. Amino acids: CVSASTTSTDTQYF.